A single sample is the source of the 19 T cell receptor beta chains below, sequenced in a study of identical twins (dated by TCRdb to between 2015 and 2016). Library method: 5' RACE. The sequencing machine was an Illumina HiSeq 2000. Clones were called with MiXCR by TCRdb after fastp trimmed the public reads at Q25, and only in-frame beta chains were retained. One record per CDR3 amino acid sequence lists the most common genes and DNA. The sample includes a few hundred thousand distinct CDR3 sequences, with approximately 9.1% observed a single time. The top ten hold about 9.1% of the sample. Sequencing input: naive T cells sorted from blood. Read against the paper, the sample's cell subset or site label means: cells isolated with a human naive T-cell isolation kit. All receptors derive from a woman in her forties or fifties in good health.

This clonotype came up many times. This sequence joins TRBV5-5 and TRBJ2-1, with D perhaps matching TRBD1 (6 bases). Germline V gene lookup returns CDR1 SGHKS and CDR2 YYEKEE (reference sequence). The CDR3 spans 13 residues. The V end was cut by 6 bases, the J end by 3 bases, with 10 bases between. CDR3 bases: TGTGCCAGCACCTTACAGGGCTACAATGAGCAGTTCTTC. Its protein is CASTLQGYNEQFF.

This rearrangement joins TRBV3-1 to TRBJ2-1; D remains unclear. This CDR3 spans 13 amino acids. Trimming shortened V by 6 bases and J by 7 bases, and 13 bases separated the two germline ends. The germline CDR1 and CDR2 sequences are LGHDT and YNNKEL (reference sequence). As DNA, the CDR3 is TGTGCCAGCAGTCAAATTCAGTCTAATGAGCAGTTCTTC. Protein sequence: CASSQIQSNEQFF.

The V gene is TRBV15, the J gene TRBJ2-7; D may correspond to TRBD1 or TRBD2 (5 bases each). The CDR3 contains 15 residues. The germline V gene encodes CDR1 LNHNV and CDR2 YYDKDF (reference sequence). Trimming removed 2 bases from V and 2 bases from J, with 13 bases in between. CDR3 sequence reads: CATSRTGTGTYEQYF. The CDR3 DNA sequence: TGTGCCACCAGCAGAACCGGGACCGGGACCTACGAGCAGTACTTC.

This clonotype was seen many times. This chain uses TRBV12-3 or TRBV12-4 with TRBJ2-1; the match to TRBD2 covers 8 bases. This CDR3 is 15 amino acids long. V trimming: 7 bases; J trimming: 8 bases; junction bases outside the gene matches: 13. The CDR3 loop reads CASTSLSGSGDEQFF. CDR3 in DNA: TGTGCCAGCACCTCATTGAGCGGGAGTGGTGATGAGCAGTTCTTC.

This clonotype has ten or more counts. This sequence joins TRBV7-9 and TRBJ2-1, with no clear D. Per germline, CDR1 SEHNR and CDR2 FQNEAQ (reference sequence). Trimming removed 8 bases from V and 5 bases from J, with 4 bases in between. The CDR3 extends over 10 amino acids. CDR3 region: CASGHNEQFF. CDR3 coding DNA: TGTGCCAGCGGCCACAATGAGCAGTTCTTC.

There are a few counts of this clonotype. This chain links TRBV7-9 with TRBJ1-1; no clear D gene. Germline CDR1 is SEHNR and CDR2 is FQNEAQ (reference sequence). CDR3 length: 14 amino acids. The germline V and J ends were trimmed by 5 bases and 0 bases, with 10 bases remaining between them. CDR3 coding DNA: TGTGCCAGCAGCCCCGAAGAGGTGAACACTGAAGCTTTCTTT. Translated: CASSPEEVNTEAFF.

This chain joins TRBV4-1 and TRBJ2-1; tentatively, D is TRBD1 or TRBD2 (5 bases each). The V gene lost 1 base and the J gene lost 6 bases, with 13 bases spanning the gap. Germline V gene sequence: CDR1 MGHRA, CDR2 YSYEKL. The CDR3 is made up of 15 amino acids. CDR3 sequence (DNA): TGCGCCAGCAGCCAAGGCCTGGGACGCCTCAATGAGCAGTTCTTC. As protein: CASSQGLGRLNEQFF.

This chain connects TRBV29-1 to TRBJ2-1, with 9 nucleotides matching TRBD2. CDR1 and CDR2 (germline): SQVTM, ANQGSEA. The CDR3 sequence is 13 residues long. J gave up 6 bases and V 3 bases, and 3 bases lay outside the gene matches. CDR3 sequence (DNA): TGCAGCGTTGACCGTAGCGGGGGCAATGAGCAGTTCTTC. It yields the protein CSVDRSGGNEQFF.

Points on this clonotype: One junction end disagrees with the germline gene, perhaps due to a read error. V and J are TRBV20-1 and TRBJ2-7; 7 nucleotides line up with TRBD2. The CDR3 length is 15 residues. CDR1 is DFQATT and CDR2 is SNEGSKA in the germline V gene (reference sequence). For the CDR3, the DNA is TGCAGTGCTAGAGATACCAGCGGGGACTTCTACGAGCAGCACTTC. It translates to CSARDTSGDFYEQHF.

This clonotype has at least ten counts. V usage is TRBV5-1 and J usage is TRBJ1-5; D gene uncertain. The germline CDR1 and CDR2 sequences are SGHRS and YFSETQ. V was clipped by 1 base and J by 0 bases, with 11 bases between them. The CDR3 spans 16 residues. CDR3 in DNA: TGCGCCAGCAGCTTGTTTCCAGTGAATAGCAATCAGCCCCAGCATTTT. As protein: CASSLFPVNSNQPQHF.

This clonotype has more than one count but fewer than ten. The V and J genes are TRBV2 and TRBJ2-7, with a tentative D call TRBD2 (6 bases). The V end lost 7 bases, the J end lost 2 bases, and 9 bases lay between the germline ends. The CDR3 is made up of 12 amino acids. Germline loops: CDR1 SNHLY, CDR2 FYNNEI. The CDR3 sequence is CASMGGPYEQYF. As DNA, the CDR3 is TGTGCCAGCATGGGGGGACCCTACGAGCAGTACTTC.

This rearrangement joins TRBV6-2 or TRBV6-3 to TRBJ2-1; D may correspond to TRBD1 or TRBD2 (5 bases each). This CDR3 is 12 amino acids long. From germline, CDR1 is MNHEY and CDR2 SVGEGT. Trimming removed 4 bases from V and 12 bases from J, with 13 bases in between. CDR3 sequence (DNA): TGTGCCAGCAGTTCCCGGGGCCCCCGGCAGTTCTTC. It specifies CASSSRGPRQFF.

This clonotype has only a few counts. V usage is TRBV30 and J usage is TRBJ2-1; D remains unclear. The germline V gene has CDR1 GTSNPN and CDR2 SVGIG (reference sequence). The CDR3 loop spans 12 amino acids. V lost 0 bases and J lost 9, with 9 bases in between. The CDR3 sequence is CAWSVSVGEQFF. The CDR3 DNA reads as TGTGCCTGGAGTGTATCTGTTGGTGAGCAGTTCTTC.

In this sample, this clonotype turned up a few times. The chain links TRBV11-2 to TRBJ2-1; 8 bases are shared with TRBD1. Trimming cost V 5 bases and J 6 bases; bases outside gene matches: 9. The CDR3 loop spans 15 amino acids. The germline V gene has CDR1 SGHAT and CDR2 FQNNGV. The CDR3 loop reads CASSLGQERGNEQFF. CDR3 sequence (DNA): TGTGCCAGCAGCCTGGGACAGGAAAGGGGCAATGAGCAGTTCTTC.

A single count supports this clonotype. J is TRBJ2-7 and V is TRBV6-4; a weak D match, TRBD2 (5 bases). The CDR3 extends over 18 amino acids. The ends were cut back, 0 bases at V and 0 bases at J, with 18 bases in the middle. CDR1 MRHNA and CDR2 SNTAGT come from the germline V gene. The CDR3 DNA reads TGTGCCAGCAGTGACTCGTATTTTCGGCGGAGGAGCTCCTACGAGCAGTACGTC. Translated: CASSDSYFRRRSSYEQYV.

This clonotype was counted many times. The genes are TRBV14 and TRBJ2-7; D unresolved. V lost 3 bases and J lost 2, with 14 bases in between. Germline CDR1 SGHDN, CDR2 FVKESK. The CDR3 is made up of 15 amino acids. The CDR3 protein is CASSQNVAYAYEQYF. The DNA for the CDR3 is TGTGCCAGCAGCCAGAACGTTGCCTACGCCTACGAGCAGTACTTC.

This clonotype was counted between two and nine times. J is TRBJ2-1 and V is TRBV9, with D possibly being TRBD1 (6 bases). The CDR3 is 13 residues long. CDR1 and CDR2 (germline): SGDLS, YYNGEE. The V end was cut by 6 bases, the J end by 8 bases, with 15 bases between. The CDR3 loop reads CASNLGGRDEQFF. CDR3 DNA sequence: TGTGCCAGCAATTTAGGGGGTAGGGATGAGCAGTTCTTC.

The J gene is TRBJ2-5, the V gene TRBV5-1; 13 bases map to TRBD2. The V gene's germline CDR1 is SGHRS and CDR2 YFSETQ. The CDR3 is made up of 15 amino acids. Trimming took 3 bases from V and 3 from J; bases not matched to a gene: 2. The CDR3 region is CASSWTSGSKETQYF. The CDR3 nucleotides are TGCGCCAGCAGCTGGACTAGCGGGAGTAAAGAGACCCAGTACTTC.

This chain links TRBV5-1 with TRBJ1-1; no clear D. V lost 4 bases and J lost 1, with 8 bases in between. From germline, CDR1 is SGHRS and CDR2 YFSETQ. The CDR3 totals 13 residues. The CDR3 sequence is CASSASENTEAFF. CDR3 DNA sequence: TGCGCCAGCAGCGCCTCAGAGAACACTGAAGCTTTCTTT.